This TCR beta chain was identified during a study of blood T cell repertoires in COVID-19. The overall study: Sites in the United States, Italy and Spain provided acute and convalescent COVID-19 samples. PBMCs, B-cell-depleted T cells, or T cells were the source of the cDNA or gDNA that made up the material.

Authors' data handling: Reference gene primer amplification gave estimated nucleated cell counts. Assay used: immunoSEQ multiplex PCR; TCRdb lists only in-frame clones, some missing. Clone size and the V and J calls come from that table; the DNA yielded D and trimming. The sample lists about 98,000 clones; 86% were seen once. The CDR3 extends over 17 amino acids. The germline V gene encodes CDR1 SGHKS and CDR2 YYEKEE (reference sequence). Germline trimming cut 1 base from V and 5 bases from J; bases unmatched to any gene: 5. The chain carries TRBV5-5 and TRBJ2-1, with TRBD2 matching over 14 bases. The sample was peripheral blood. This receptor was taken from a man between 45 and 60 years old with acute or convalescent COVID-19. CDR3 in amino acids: CASSLPGLAGVHNEQFF. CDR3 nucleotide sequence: TGTGCCAGCAGCTTGCCGGGACTAGCGGGAGTTCACAATGAGCAGTTCTTC.